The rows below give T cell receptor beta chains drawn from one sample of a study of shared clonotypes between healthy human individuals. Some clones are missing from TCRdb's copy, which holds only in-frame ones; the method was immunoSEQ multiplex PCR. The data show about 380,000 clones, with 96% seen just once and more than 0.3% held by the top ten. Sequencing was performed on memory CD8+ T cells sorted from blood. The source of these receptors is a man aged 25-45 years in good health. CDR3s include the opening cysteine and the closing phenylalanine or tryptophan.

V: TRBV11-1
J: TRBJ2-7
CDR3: CASSGIAYEQYF

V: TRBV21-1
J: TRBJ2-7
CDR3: CASSKDRGRYEQYF

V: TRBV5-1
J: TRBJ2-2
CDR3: CASSLTNTGELFF

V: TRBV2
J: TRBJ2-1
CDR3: CASKVGEYNEQFF

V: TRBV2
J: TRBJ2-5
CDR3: CASSEPGTSRYPETQYF

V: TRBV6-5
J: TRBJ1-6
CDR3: CASSYAGLKNSPLHF

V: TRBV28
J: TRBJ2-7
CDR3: CASSQDREDYEQYF

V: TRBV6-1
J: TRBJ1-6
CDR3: CASSGDFWSPLHF

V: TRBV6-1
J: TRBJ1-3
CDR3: CASSESTGGRGNTIYF

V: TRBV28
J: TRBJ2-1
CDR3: CASRRGIDPPNEQFF

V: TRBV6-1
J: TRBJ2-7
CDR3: CASRGQTGGEQYF

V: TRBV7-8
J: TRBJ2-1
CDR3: CASSPGPGDEQFF

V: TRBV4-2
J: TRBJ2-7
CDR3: CASSQDQYEQYF

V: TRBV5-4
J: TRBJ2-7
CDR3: CASSLRASGAAYEQYF

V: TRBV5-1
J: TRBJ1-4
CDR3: CASSPPNEKLFF

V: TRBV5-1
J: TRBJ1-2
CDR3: CASSWVGPGQPYGYTF